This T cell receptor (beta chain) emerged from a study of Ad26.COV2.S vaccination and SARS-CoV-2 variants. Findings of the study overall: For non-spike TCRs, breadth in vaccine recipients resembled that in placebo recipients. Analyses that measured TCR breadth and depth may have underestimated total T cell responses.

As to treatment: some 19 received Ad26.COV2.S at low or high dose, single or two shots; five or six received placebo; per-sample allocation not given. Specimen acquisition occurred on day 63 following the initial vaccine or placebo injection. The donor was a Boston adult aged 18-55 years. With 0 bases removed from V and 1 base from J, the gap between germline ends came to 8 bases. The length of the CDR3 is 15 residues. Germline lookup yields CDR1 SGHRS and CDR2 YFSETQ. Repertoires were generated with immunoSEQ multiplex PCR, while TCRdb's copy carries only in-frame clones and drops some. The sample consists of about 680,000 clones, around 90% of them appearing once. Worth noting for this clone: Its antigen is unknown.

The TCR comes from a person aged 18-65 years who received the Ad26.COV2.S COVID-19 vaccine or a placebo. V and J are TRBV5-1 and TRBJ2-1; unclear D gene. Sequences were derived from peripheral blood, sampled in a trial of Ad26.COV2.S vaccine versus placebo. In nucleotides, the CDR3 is TGCGCCAGCAGCTTGGAGGCAAGTTCCTACAATGAGCAGTTCTTC. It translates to CASSLEASSYNEQFF.